Presented here are 15 T cell receptor beta chains from one specimen sequenced in a study of T-cell reconstitution after alpha-beta-depleted transplantation in children. Unique molecular identifiers tagged the TCRbeta library. MiXCR, applied by TCRdb to the PCR reads, yields one record per CDR3 protein. Of 600,000 to 700,000 distinct CDR3 sequences in the sample, roughly 17% were seen once. The sample here was PBMCs from the stem cell graft donor, taken from the stem cell graft. These receptors all stem from a human donor who donated a stem cell graft to a child with acute myeloid leukemia.

This clonotype was detected ten times or more. V gene TRBV20-1 combines with J gene TRBJ1-2; 8 nucleotides match TRBD1. The CDR3 has 13 amino acids. The junction had 1 base not matched to a gene; V was cut back by 2 bases and J by 2 bases. The V gene's germline CDR1 is DFQATT and CDR2 SNEGSKA (reference sequence). CDR3 nucleotide sequence: TGCAGTGCTAGAAGGACAGGGAACTATGGCTACACCTTC. Its protein is CSARRTGNYGYTF.

Many counts were recorded for this clonotype. This chain joins TRBV4-3 and TRBJ2-1; 11 nucleotides line up with TRBD2. CDR1 and CDR2 from the germline V gene are LGHNA and YSLEER. The CDR3 contains 17 residues. Losses at the gene ends were 0 bases for V and 7 bases for J; bases not matched to a gene: 8. This CDR3 reads CASSQDSRTSGGNEQFF. CDR3 DNA sequence: TGCGCCAGCAGCCAAGATTCGCGCACTAGCGGGGGTAATGAGCAGTTCTTC.

The chain employs TRBV20-1 and TRBJ1-1; tentative D call: TRBD1 (5 bases). Germline CDR1 DFQATT, CDR2 SNEGSKA (reference sequence). The ends were cut back, 0 bases at V and 6 bases at J, with 26 bases in the middle. The CDR3 has 18 residues. The CDR3: CSARDQFRKGSGAPEAFF. As DNA, the CDR3 is TGCAGTGCTAGAGATCAATTTCGTAAGGGTTCCGGGGCCCCTGAAGCTTTCTTT.

This clonotype was seen many times. The chain links TRBV6-5 to TRBJ2-1; no reliable D call. CDR1 and CDR2 from the germline V gene are MNHEY and SVGAGI. The length of the CDR3 is 14 residues. Trimming stripped 0 bases from V and 9 bases from J, with 12 bases between. In DNA form, the CDR3 reads TGTGCCAGCAGTTACTCGCAGCTAGGTGGTGAGCAGTTCTTC. Translating it yields CASSYSQLGGEQFF.

V and J are TRBV20-1 and TRBJ2-4; D gene uncertain. Germline V gene lookup returns CDR1 DFQATT and CDR2 SNEGSKA (reference sequence). CDR3 length: 13 residues. V lost 0 bases and J 6 bases, leaving 9 bases between the germline ends. The CDR3 loop reads CSARDTERNIQYF. CDR3 DNA sequence: TGCAGTGCTAGAGATACAGAGAGAAACATTCAGTACTTC.

The genes are TRBV7-9 and TRBJ1-5, with a possible D match to TRBD1 (6 bases). V lost 5 bases and J lost 3, with 17 bases in between. Looked up from germline, CDR1 is SEHNR and CDR2 is FQNEAQ (reference sequence). The CDR3 length is 16 residues. CDR3 residues: CASSPTGGALNQPQHF. CDR3 nucleotides: TGTGCCAGCAGCCCCACGGGGGGGGCCCTCAATCAGCCCCAGCATTTT.

This clonotype was recorded at least ten times. V is TRBV4-2 and J is TRBJ2-6, with D maybe TRBD2 (6 bases). The CDR3 runs 16 residues. With 3 bases removed from V and 2 bases from J, the gap between germline ends came to 11 bases. Germline values: CDR1 LGHNA, CDR2 YNFKEQ. CDR3 DNA sequence: TGTGCCAGCAGCCAGGATGGGACTCCTGGGGCCAACGTCCTGACTTTC. It specifies CASSQDGTPGANVLTF.

The J gene is TRBJ2-1, the V gene TRBV12-3 or TRBV12-4, with 7 bases identical to TRBD2. CDR3 size: 15 residues. The ends lost 6 bases at V and 4 bases at J; junction bases unmatched: 9. The CDR3 loop is CASSPRAGHYNEQFF. CDR3 coding DNA: TGTGCCAGCAGCCCTCGAGCGGGGCATTACAATGAGCAGTTCTTC.

The chain couples TRBV7-2 to TRBJ2-3; 9 bases match TRBD1. V lost 5 bases, J lost 2 bases, and 11 bases stayed unmatched. CDR1 is SGHTA, CDR2 FQGNSA, per germline. This CDR3 region has 17 residues. The CDR3 DNA follows: TGTGCCAGCAGCCACGTCCCGGGACAGGGAATCACAGATACGCAGTATTTT. Translating gives CASSHVPGQGITDTQYF.

This clonotype has a single count. A single base separates this from a much larger clone, so it may be a read error. CDR3 DNA: TGTGCCAGCAGCTTAGGAGACGGGGCCGGGAATGAGCAGTTCTTC. The encoded protein is CASSLGDGAGNEQFF. This chain connects TRBV7-2 to TRBJ2-1, with D possibly being TRBD1 or TRBD2 (5 bases each). The V gene lost 1 base and the J gene lost 7 bases, with 14 bases spanning the gap. This CDR3 contains 15 residues. Germline CDR1 SGHTA, CDR2 FQGNSA.

This clonotype was found many times. The chain joins TRBV20-1 to TRBJ1-5; 8 bases line up with TRBD1. Germline V lookup: CDR1 DFQATT, CDR2 SNEGSKA (reference sequence). CDR3 length: 18 residues. Losses at the gene ends were 0 bases for V and 6 bases for J; bases not matched to a gene: 16. CDR3 amino acids: CSARDLRAGGDKSQPQHF. In DNA, the CDR3 is TGCAGTGCTAGAGATTTAAGGGCAGGGGGCGATAAAAGTCAGCCCCAGCATTTT.

V usage is TRBV7-6 and J usage is TRBJ2-5; TRBD1 matches 8 bases. The CDR3 consists of 18 residues. J gave up 5 bases and V 4 bases, and 18 bases lay outside the gene matches. Germline lookup yields CDR1 SGHVS and CDR2 FNYEAQ. The CDR3 sequence is CASSSYPGGARGMETQYF. CDR3 nucleotide sequence: TGTGCCAGCAGCTCCTATCCAGGGGGCGCGCGGGGTATGGAGACCCAGTACTTC.

The V call is TRBV12-3 or TRBV12-4, the J call TRBJ1-1, with D possibly matching TRBD1 (6 bases). This CDR3 comprises 11 residues. Trimming left V 6 bases short and J 10 bases short, with 12 bases between. CDR3 protein: CASRGTSGAFF. The CDR3 DNA is TGTGCCAGCAGGGGGACATCGGGAGCTTTCTTT.

The chain recombines TRBV20-1 with TRBJ2-6; TRBD1 agrees at 8 bases. Germline V CDR1 and CDR2: DFQATT, SNEGSKA (reference sequence). This CDR3 spans 17 amino acids. J gave up 2 bases and V 3 bases, and 9 bases lay outside the gene matches. CDR3 amino acids: CSARRTGRLPGANVLTF. The DNA for the CDR3 is TGCAGTGCTAGGCGGACAGGGAGGTTGCCTGGGGCCAACGTCCTGACTTTC.

At least ten counts were recorded for this clonotype. The chain couples TRBV9 to TRBJ1-1, with 9 bases that match TRBD1. This CDR3 region has 16 residues. CDR1 and CDR2 from the germline V gene are SGDLS and YYNGEE. V lost 0 bases and J lost 4; bases outside the gene matches: 7. The CDR3: CASSVGNRGQVTEAFF. The DNA of the CDR3 is TGTGCCAGCAGCGTAGGAAACAGGGGGCAAGTCACTGAAGCTTTCTTT.